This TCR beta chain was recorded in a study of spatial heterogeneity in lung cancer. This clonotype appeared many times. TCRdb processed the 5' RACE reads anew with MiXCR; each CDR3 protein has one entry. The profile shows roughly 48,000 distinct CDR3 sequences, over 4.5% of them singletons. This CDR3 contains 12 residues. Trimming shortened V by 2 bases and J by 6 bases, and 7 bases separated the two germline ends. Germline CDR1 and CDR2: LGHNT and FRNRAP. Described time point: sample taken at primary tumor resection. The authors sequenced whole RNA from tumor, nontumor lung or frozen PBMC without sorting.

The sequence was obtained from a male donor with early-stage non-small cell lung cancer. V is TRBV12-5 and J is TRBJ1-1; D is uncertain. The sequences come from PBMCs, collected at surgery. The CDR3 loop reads CASGLSTAEAFF. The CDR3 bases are TGTGCTAGTGGTTTGTCGACGGCTGAAGCTTTCTTT.